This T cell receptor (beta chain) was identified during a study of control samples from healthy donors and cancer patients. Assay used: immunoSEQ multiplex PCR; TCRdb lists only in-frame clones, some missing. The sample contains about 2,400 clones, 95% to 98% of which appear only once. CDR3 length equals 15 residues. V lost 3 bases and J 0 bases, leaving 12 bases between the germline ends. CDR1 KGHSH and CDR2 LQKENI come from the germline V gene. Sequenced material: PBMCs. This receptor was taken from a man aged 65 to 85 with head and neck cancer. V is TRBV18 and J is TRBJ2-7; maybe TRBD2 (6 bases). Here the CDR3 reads CASSPQGGSSYEQYF. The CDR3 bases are TGTGCCAGCTCACCCCAGGGAGGCTCCTCCTACGAGCAGTACTTC.